This T cell receptor beta chain was retrieved from a study of cytomegalovirus exposure and HLA in healthy donors. Broader study findings: Associated with cytomegalovirus, according to the listing, were some 180 TCR beta chains. Most TCR beta V segments were productive about 87% or about 30% of the time in an earlier analysis. Sequencing likely produced, as an artifact, a cluster of highly shared sequence variants.

The sample holds one count of this clone. Antigen: not known. Healthy bone marrow donors made up the donor group. The primer mix had 60 Vbeta and 13 Jbeta primers. The data were produced by immunoSEQ multiplex PCR, yet TCRdb's version contains in-frame clones alone and is incomplete. This sample has approximately 150,000 clones, with around 80% found just once. The germline V gene encodes CDR1 MNHEY and CDR2 SVGAGI. The CDR3 is 14 amino acids. The V segment lost 6 bases and the J segment 4 bases; nucleotides outside the gene matches: 8. The receptor was derived from a human donor in good health. Specimen: PBMCs. The J gene is TRBJ1-1, the V gene TRBV6-5, with TRBD1 matching over 7 bases. In DNA form, the CDR3 reads TGTGCCAGCAGCCAACCCGACAGGGCCACTGAAGCTTTCTTT. This codes for CASSQPDRATEAFF.